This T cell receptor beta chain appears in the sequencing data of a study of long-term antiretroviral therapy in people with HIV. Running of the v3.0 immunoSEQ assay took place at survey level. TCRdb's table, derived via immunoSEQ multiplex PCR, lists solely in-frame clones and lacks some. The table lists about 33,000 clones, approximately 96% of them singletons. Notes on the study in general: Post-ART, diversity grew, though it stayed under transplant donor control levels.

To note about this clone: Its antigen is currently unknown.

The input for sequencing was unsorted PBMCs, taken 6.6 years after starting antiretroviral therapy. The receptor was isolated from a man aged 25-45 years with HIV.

DNA for the CDR3: TGCGCCAGCAGCTACTCGGCCGGGGGGCCTGAAGCTTTCTTT. This gives the protein CASSYSAGGPEAFF. The chain combines TRBV5-1 with TRBJ1-1, with a tentative D call TRBD1 (6 bases). From germline, CDR1 is SGHRS and CDR2 YFSETQ. The CDR3 runs to 14 residues. V was shortened by 3 bases and J by 6 bases, with 15 bases between the two germline ends.